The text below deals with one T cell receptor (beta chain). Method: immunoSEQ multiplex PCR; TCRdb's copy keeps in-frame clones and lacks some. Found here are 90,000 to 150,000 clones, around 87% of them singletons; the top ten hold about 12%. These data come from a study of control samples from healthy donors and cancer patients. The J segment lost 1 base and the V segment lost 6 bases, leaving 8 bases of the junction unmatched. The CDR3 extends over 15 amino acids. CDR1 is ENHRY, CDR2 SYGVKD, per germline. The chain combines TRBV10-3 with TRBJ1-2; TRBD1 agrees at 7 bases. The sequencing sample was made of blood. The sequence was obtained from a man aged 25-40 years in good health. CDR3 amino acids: CAIRGDSSYNYGYTF. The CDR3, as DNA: TGTGCCATCAGGGGGGACAGTTCCTATAACTATGGCTACACCTTC.